A selection of T cell receptor beta chains follows, all from one sample in a study of a mutant IDH1 vaccine in newly diagnosed glioma. Method: immunoSEQ multiplex PCR; TCRdb's copy keeps in-frame clones and lacks some. The data show tens of thousands of clones, with around 83% seen just once and more than 3% held by the top ten. No cognate antigen is known for these TCRs. The sequencing here drew on PBMCs, taken from a glioma patient whose treatment included an IDH1 peptide vaccine. Receptor source: a woman in her forties or fifties with glioma. CDR3s include the opening cysteine and the closing phenylalanine or tryptophan. A D gene is named only where the DNA matches it firmly. Expanded clones get a size class; other rows say once, few or many, or leave the size out.

V	size	J	D	DNA	CDR3
TRBV14	.	TRBJ2-7	.	TGTGCCAGCAGCCAAGATCTTGGCTACGAGCAGTACTTC	CASSQDLGYEQYF
TRBV19	.	TRBJ2-7	.	TGTGCCAGTAGTATCCTTGGGGGATCGGATTACGAGCAGTACTTC	CASSILGGSDYEQYF
TRBV9	few	TRBJ2-7	TRBD2	TGTGCCAGCAGCGTAGCAGCGGGGGCCCTTGGGCAGTACTTC	CASSVAAGALGQYF
TRBV18	.	TRBJ1-4	.	TGTGCCAGCTCACAAGGGCCCGGCGGGGCAGCAACTAATGAAAAACTGTTTTTT	CASSQGPGGAATNEKLFF
TRBV9	.	TRBJ1-4	.	TGTGCCAGCAGCGTATTACAGGGTGAGGATGAAAAACTGTTTTTT	CASSVLQGEDEKLFF
TRBV4-1	.	TRBJ1-1	.	TGCGCCAGCAGCCAAGTTCAGGGTAGGTATACTGAAGCTTTCTTT	CASSQVQGRYTEAFF
TRBV10-3	.	TRBJ2-7	.	TGTGCCATCAGTGAAGGTGCCGGAGGGCAGTACTTC	CAISEGAGGQYF
TRBV2	.	TRBJ1-5	.	TGTGCCAGCAGTGAAGCTGTCGTCCGTAATCAGCCCCAGCATTTT	CASSEAVVRNQPQHF
TRBV6-7	.	TRBJ2-5	.	TGTGCCAGCAGTTACTTGACGGGAGAGGAGACCCAGTACTTC	CASSYLTGEETQYF
TRBV19	.	TRBJ1-1	.	TGTGCCAGTAGTATGACGGGGGACACTGAAGCTTTCTTT	CASSMTGDTEAFF
TRBV29-1	.	TRBJ2-7	.	TGCAGCGTTGAACTCGCGTCCTACGAGCAGTACTTC	CSVELASYEQYF
TRBV28	.	TRBJ1-6	TRBD1	TGTGCCAGCAGACCAAACCGGGACAGGAATCCACCCCTCCACTTT	CASRPNRDRNPPLHF
TRBV4-1	.	TRBJ2-5	.	TGCGCCAGCAGCCAAGATCCAAAAGCGTTAGAGACCCAGTACTTC	CASSQDPKALETQYF
TRBV4-1	.	TRBJ1-4	.	TGCGCCAGCAGCCAGGCAGGGACAACGGATGAAAAACTGTTTTTT	CASSQAGTTDEKLFF
TRBV19	.	TRBJ1-2	.	TGTGCCAGTAGTATAGGGGGAGATGGGTATGGCTACACCTTC	CASSIGGDGYGYTF
TRBV9	.	TRBJ2-7	TRBD2	TGTGCCAGCAGCGTAGGCCCGTCGGGGGGCGAGCAGTACTTC	CASSVGPSGGEQYF
TRBV6-1	once	TRBJ1-2	.	TGTGCCAGCAGTGAAGCTAGATTTGGTCCGTTTAACTATGGCTACACCTTC	CASSEARFGPFNYGYTF
TRBV6-6	.	TRBJ1-2	TRBD1	TGTGCCAGCACCCAAAGGACAGGGGAACTAGGCTACACCTTC	CASTQRTGELGYTF
TRBV27	once	TRBJ2-7	.	TGTGCCAGCAGTCTCCGGTATGGGGAGCAGTACTTC	CASSLRYGEQYF
TRBV7-8	.	TRBJ1-1	.	TGTGCCAGCAGCTTAGGTAGTGGGCAAATAAAGGCTGAAGCTTTCTTT	CASSLGSGQIKAEAFF
TRBV9	.	TRBJ2-1	.	TGTGCCAGCAGCGTAGTAGGGCGGTCTAACAATGAGCAGTTCTTC	CASSVVGRSNNEQFF
TRBV19	.	TRBJ1-2	.	TGTGCCAGTAGTAGAGACTTATCGTACGGCTACACCTTC	CASSRDLSYGYTF
TRBV7-8	.	TRBJ2-5	.	TGTGCCAGCAGAGGAGAGACCCAGTACTTC	CASRGETQYF
TRBV6-5	few	TRBJ2-7	.	TGTGCCAGCAGCCGGGGGTCCAGCTCCTACGAGCAGTACTTC	CASSRGSSSYEQYF
TRBV10-1	.	TRBJ2-5	TRBD2	TGCGCCAGCAGTCCTGCCTCGGGACTACTTCCGCAGACCCAGTACTTC	CASSPASGLLPQTQYF
TRBV10-3	once	TRBJ2-7	.	TGTGCCATCAGTCTTGAGGTTCGATACGAGCAGTACTTC	CAISLEVRYEQYF
TRBV18	.	TRBJ2-1	.	TGTGCCAGCTCACCAAGGGGAGCGGATACTTACGATGAGCAGTTCTTC	CASSPRGADTYDEQFF
TRBV7-9	once	TRBJ1-4	TRBD1	TGTGCCAGCAGCTCGGACAGGGGGGATGAAAAACTGTTTTTT	CASSSDRGDEKLFF
TRBV4-3	.	TRBJ1-2	.	TGCGCCAGCAGCCAGAGAGGGGCAGGGTATAAGGATGGCTACACCTTC	CASSQRGAGYKDGYTF
TRBV19	.	TRBJ2-3	.	TGTGCCAGTACCCCCCCAGGGCGGAACACAGATACGCAGTATTTT	CASTPPGRNTDTQYF
TRBV6-1	.	TRBJ2-7	TRBD2	TGTGCCAGCAGTGCCAGCGGGGGAACCTACGAGCAGTACTTC	CASSASGGTYEQYF
TRBV29-1	.	TRBJ2-2	.	TGCAGCGTTGGGCACAGCTCGAACACCGGGGAGCTGTTTTTT	CSVGHSSNTGELFF
TRBV5-1	once	TRBJ2-7	.	TGCGCCAGCAGCTTGGCCGGCGGTAGCTCCTACGAGCAGTACTTC	CASSLAGGSSYEQYF
TRBV6-6	.	TRBJ2-3	TRBD1	TGTGCCAGCAGAGACAGGGGGGGCGAAACAGATACGCAGTATTTT	CASRDRGGETDTQYF
TRBV25-1	.	TRBJ2-2	.	TGTGCCACCTCAGACGCGAGAGAGCTGTTTTTT	CATSDARELFF
TRBV2	.	TRBJ1-1	.	TGTGCCAGCAGGGAAATAGGGGGGAGTGAAGCTTTCTTT	CASREIGGSEAFF
TRBV27	.	TRBJ1-2	TRBD1	TGTGCCAGCAGGCGGATGGACAGGGGTAGGGGTGGCTACACCTTC	CASRRMDRGRGGYTF
TRBV9	.	TRBJ1-5	.	TGTGCCAGCAGCGGTGGGAACAGGGTAAATCAGCCCCAGCATTTT	CASSGGNRVNQPQHF
TRBV5-1	.	TRBJ2-2	TRBD2	TGCGCCAGCAGCCCCGGGGGGGGACGGCCCCTCACCGGGGAGCTGTTTTTT	CASSPGGGRPLTGELFF
TRBV4-1	.	TRBJ2-7	.	TGCGCCAGCAGTCTGGGGGTGGTCCGTGGCCACGAGCAGTACTTC	CASSLGVVRGHEQYF
TRBV4-1	.	TRBJ2-4	.	TGCGCCAGCAGCCAAGTAAAGGGGGGCGGGGTTCAGTACTTC	CASSQVKGGGVQYF
TRBV4-3	.	TRBJ2-3	.	TGCGCCAGCAGCCAAGTCGTGGGAAGGAAAAGCACAGATACGCAGTATTTT	CASSQVVGRKSTDTQYF
TRBV7-8	.	TRBJ1-5	TRBD1	TGTGCCAGCAGCTTAACAGGGGGTGGCAATCAGCCCCAGCATTTT	CASSLTGGGNQPQHF
TRBV5-1	.	TRBJ2-3	TRBD1	TGCGCCAGCAGCTCGAATGTACAGGGGGGCACAGATACGCAGTATTTT	CASSSNVQGGTDTQYF
TRBV15	.	TRBJ1-2	.	TGTGCCACCAGCAGAGAAGGGGCGTCCCTTGGCTACACCTTC	CATSREGASLGYTF
TRBV7-9	.	TRBJ1-2	.	TGTGCCAGCAGCTTAAACGCCCTGCACTATGGCTACACCTTC	CASSLNALHYGYTF
TRBV7-9	.	TRBJ2-2	.	TGTGCCGTATTTAACACCGGGGAGCTGTTTTTT	CAVFNTGELFF
TRBV2	.	TRBJ2-3	.	TGTGCCAGCATGGGTTTTAGCACAGATACGCAGTATTTT	CASMGFSTDTQYF
TRBV7-9	.	TRBJ2-1	.	TGTGCCAGCAGCCAGGGACGGTGGAACGAGGACTACAATGAGCAGTTCTTC	CASSQGRWNEDYNEQFF
TRBV6-6	few	TRBJ2-2	TRBD1	TGTGCCAGCAGCCTGAGGACAGGGACTACCGGGGAGCTGTTTTTT	CASSLRTGTTGELFF
TRBV2	.	TRBJ2-1	TRBD1	TGTGCCAGCAGTTCCGGACAGGGGAGGAATGAGCAGTTCTTC	CASSSGQGRNEQFF
TRBV27	.	TRBJ1-2	.	TGTGCCAGCAGCCCCCGGGGCTATAACTATGGCTACACCTTC	CASSPRGYNYGYTF
TRBV11-2	.	TRBJ1-1	TRBD1	TGTGCCAGCAGCGCCAGGGGGCTGATGACTGAAGCTTTCTTT	CASSARGLMTEAFF